This T cell receptor (beta chain) was recorded in a study of cytomegalovirus exposure and HLA in healthy donors. Study-level background: The same platform was used for the 100 to 150 validation repertoires and the roughly 640 first-cohort repertoires, a later analysis reported. Points from the study as a whole: A few CMV-associated chains proved CMV antigen-specific in vitro. The classifier reportedly diagnosed cytomegalovirus status with high sensitivity and specificity.

Separate from the approximately 670-subject first cohort, the roughly 120-subject validation cohort was the one that the donors belonged to. Germline V gene data show CDR1 as KGHSH and CDR2 as LQKENI. V was shortened by 4 bases and J by 5 bases, with 11 bases between the two germline ends. The CDR3 consists of 13 residues. Remarks on this clone: What it recognizes is unknown.

TCRdb's table, derived via immunoSEQ multiplex PCR, lists solely in-frame clones and lacks some. The sample yields 150,000 or so clones, about 88% seen once. The specimen was PBMCs. The TCR comes from a man aged 18-30 years in good health and CMV-seropositive. The chain employs TRBV18 and TRBJ2-5; D possibly corresponds to TRBD1 (6 bases). The CDR3 reads CASSQDSGETQYF. The CDR3 DNA sequence: TGTGCCAGCTCACAGGACAGTGGGGAGACCCAGTACTTC.